The 18 T cell receptor beta chains presented below share a single source sample, sequenced in a study of regulatory T cells in long-lasting Graves disease. The time point is: persistent/refractory GD, antithyroid drugs over 5 years with positive TRAb. Construction of the TCR library relied on RNA isolated from PBMCs. The TCR beta library used iRepertoire HTBI primers with Arm-PCR amplification of CDR3. TCRdb reprocessed the multiplex PCR reads with MiXCR, giving one entry per CDR3 protein. This table has more than 300,000 distinct CDR3 sequences, 20% to 25% appearing once. Sequencing was performed on peripheral blood mononuclear cells (PBMCs), taken when the disease was refractory, from a patient treated with antithyroid drugs. The receptors were gathered from a woman aged 40 to 50 with Graves disease.

There are many counts of this clonotype. In DNA form, the CDR3 reads TGTGCCAGCAGCGCCTACCCTGACTTGCCCGGGGAGCTGTTTTTT. Protein product: CASSAYPDLPGELFF. The chain joins TRBV6-1 to TRBJ2-2; D is uncertain. V was pared by 6 bases and J by 6 bases, with 17 bases between. CDR1 and CDR2 from the germline V gene are MNHNS and SASEGT. The CDR3 sequence is 15 residues long.

This clonotype was seen repeatedly, ten times or more. This rearrangement joins TRBV29-1 to TRBJ2-7; 8 nucleotides agree with TRBD1. Germline V gene sequence: CDR1 SQVTM, CDR2 ANQGSEA. The CDR3 is made up of 14 amino acids. V was clipped by 7 bases and J by 0 bases; unmatched bases: 8. In nucleotides, the CDR3 is TGCAGCGCAACCAAGACAGGGGACTCCTACGAGCAGTACTTC. It specifies CSATKTGDSYEQYF.

This clonotype was seen at least ten times. The V and J genes are TRBV28 and TRBJ2-5; 11 bases line up with TRBD2. CDR3 length: 15 amino acids. Germline CDR1 and CDR2: MDHEN and SYDVKM. V gave up 5 bases and J gave up 2 bases; unmatched junction bases: 4. The CDR3 region is CASSPTSGSQETQYF. CDR3 in DNA: TGTGCCAGCAGTCCCACTAGCGGGAGTCAAGAGACCCAGTACTTC.

The J gene is TRBJ1-1, the V gene TRBV5-5, with 8 bases identical to TRBD1. J was trimmed by 0 bases and V by 4 bases; bases with no gene match: 11. Germline-derived CDR1 and CDR2 are SGHKS and YYEKEE (reference sequence). The CDR3 contains 17 residues. For the CDR3, the DNA is TGTGCCAGCAGCGCGACAGGGGTCAATTCAATGAACACTGAAGCTTTCTTT. Protein product: CASSATGVNSMNTEAFF.

Comments on this clonotype: A single base separates this from a much larger clone, so it may be a read error. This chain uses TRBV27 with TRBJ2-5; 9 bases are a match to TRBD1. This CDR3 comprises 18 residues. V shed 6 bases and J 7 bases; nucleotides not matched to a gene: 21. Germline assignment: CDR1 MNHEY and CDR2 SMNVEV (reference sequence). CDR3 sequence (DNA): TGTGCCAGCAGAAAAAAAGTGCCCGGGACAGGGTATGAAGTGACCCAGTACTTC. It is translated as CASRKKVPGTGYEVTQYF.

This clonotype turned up a few times. The chain links TRBV6-1 to TRBJ1-4, with 8 positions matching TRBD1. Germline V gene sequence: CDR1 MNHNS, CDR2 SASEGT. The CDR3 contains 14 residues. Unmatched junction bases numbered 10, after V lost 6 bases and J lost 10 bases. CDR3 sequence reads: CASRNQGALGKLFF. The CDR3 nucleotides read TGTGCCAGCAGGAACCAGGGGGCCCTCGGAAAACTGTTTTTT.

The chain couples TRBV7-2 to TRBJ2-1; D call uncertain. The V end lost 1 base, the J end lost 5 bases, and 6 bases lay between the germline ends. The CDR3 runs to 13 residues. Looked up from germline, CDR1 is SGHTA and CDR2 is FQGNSA. The CDR3 spells CASSLVSNNEQFF. The CDR3 DNA sequence: TGTGCCAGCAGCTTAGTTTCAAACAATGAGCAGTTCTTC.

This clonotype appeared a few times. V and J are TRBV5-1 and TRBJ2-2; TRBD2 matches 7 bases. V was clipped by 4 bases and J by 2 bases; unmatched bases: 11. Germline-derived CDR1 and CDR2 are SGHRS and YFSETQ. This CDR3 has 17 amino acids. The CDR3 reads CASSPLPAGDNTGELFF. CDR3 sequence (DNA): TGCGCCAGCAGCCCCCTTCCGGCGGGAGATAACACCGGGGAGCTGTTTTTT.

There are a few counts of this clonotype. The V gene is TRBV6-2 or TRBV6-3, the J gene TRBJ2-4; 7 bases agree with TRBD1. Germline lookup yields CDR1 MNHEY and CDR2 SVGEGT. The CDR3 runs to 16 residues. Trimming took 2 bases from V and 3 from J; bases not matched to a gene: 7. This CDR3 reads CASSYGFQGVKNIQYF. CDR3 bases: TGTGCCAGCAGTTACGGGTTCCAGGGGGTCAAAAACATTCAGTACTTC.

This chain uses TRBV25-1 with TRBJ2-5, with 9 bases fitting TRBD1. V shed 4 bases, J shed 3 bases, and the junction held 9 bases outside the gene matches. The CDR3 sequence is 16 residues long. Per germline, CDR1 MGHDK and CDR2 SYGVNS. The CDR3 spells CASSVHPGQGKETQYF. CDR3 coding DNA: TGTGCCAGCAGTGTGCACCCGGGACAGGGTAAAGAGACCCAGTACTTC. The full variable domain, rest sourced from reference TRBV25-1 and TRBJ2-5, is EADIYQTPRYLVIGTGKKITLECSQTMGHDKMYWYQQDPGMELHLIHYSYGVNSTEKGDLSSESTVSRIRTEHFPLTLESARPSHTSQYLCASSVHPGQGKETQYFGPGTRLLVL.

In this sample, this clonotype turned up many times. The chain uses TRBV20-1 and TRBJ2-7; 7 bases line up with TRBD1. The junction had 9 bases not matched to a gene; V was cut back by 1 base and J by 6 bases. The CDR3 is 14 residues long. Germline V CDR1 and CDR2: DFQATT, SNEGSKA (reference sequence). In DNA, the CDR3 is TGCAGTGCTAGAGCTCAGAGACAGGGTGCCGAGCAGTACTTC. It translates to CSARAQRQGAEQYF.

This clonotype was seen at least ten times. The V gene is TRBV7-8, the J gene TRBJ2-5, with D hard to call. This CDR3 spans 15 amino acids. Trimming pared 0 bases from V and 6 bases from J, leaving 14 bases between. Germline V CDR1 and CDR2: SGHVS, FQNEAQ. CDR3 amino acids: CASSLAGRFAKTQYF. The CDR3 DNA sequence: TGTGCCAGCAGCTTAGCTGGTCGATTCGCAAAGACCCAGTACTTC.

This clonotype was counted at least ten times. The J gene is TRBJ2-2, the V gene TRBV28, with D possibly TRBD1 on 6 matching bases. This CDR3 has 15 residues. Germline V gives CDR1 MDHEN, CDR2 SYDVKM. V lost 8 bases to trimming and J lost 0 bases, with 13 bases between them. CDR3 in DNA: TGTGCCAGCCTACAGGGCCCCTCGAACACCGGGGAGCTGTTTTTT. This encodes CASLQGPSNTGELFF.

The sample holds a few counts of this clonotype. CDR3: CASSTWGVNQPQHF. Written as DNA, the CDR3 is TGTGCAAGTTCTACTTGGGGAGTAAATCAGCCCCAGCATTTT. The chain is built from TRBV5-4 and TRBJ1-5; D not certain. Germline values: CDR1 SGHNT, CDR2 YYREEE (reference sequence). The CDR3 is made up of 14 amino acids.

This clonotype was counted many times. This CDR3 reads CSARVAGGLAGETQYF. The CDR3 nucleotides are TGCAGTGCTAGAGTCGCCGGCGGACTAGCAGGAGAGACCCAGTACTTC. V usage is TRBV20-1 and J usage is TRBJ2-5; the match to TRBD2 covers 8 bases. J lost 4 bases, V lost 1 base, and 11 bases had no gene match. The CDR3 covers 16 residues. CDR1 and CDR2 from the germline V gene are DFQATT and SNEGSKA (reference sequence).

This clonotype was counted only a few times. The rearrangement uses TRBV29-1 and TRBJ2-5; no firm D call. Trimming removed 0 bases at V and 3 bases at J, with 8 bases between. From germline, CDR1 is SQVTM and CDR2 ANQGSEA. The CDR3 totals 13 residues. CDR3: CSVEEWHEETQYF. CDR3 sequence (DNA): TGCAGCGTTGAAGAGTGGCATGAAGAGACCCAGTACTTC.

This clonotype was seen repeatedly, ten times or more. The J gene is TRBJ2-7, the V gene TRBV11-2; a possible D gene is TRBD2 (6 bases). The CDR3 is made up of 14 amino acids. The germline V gene encodes CDR1 SGHAT and CDR2 FQNNGV. V gave up 3 bases and J gave up 3 bases, with 12 bases separating them. The CDR3 DNA reads as TGTGCCAGCAGCTTCGGGACTTTAGGCTACGAGCAGTACTTC. Translated, it gives CASSFGTLGYEQYF. The full variable domain, completed using reference TRBV11-2 and TRBJ2-7, is EAGVAQSPRYKIIEKRQSVAFWCNPISGHATLYWYQQILGQGPKLLIQFQNNGVVDDSQLPKDRFSAERLKGVDSTLKIQPAKLEDSAVYLCASSFGTLGYEQYFGPGTRLTVT.

This clonotype was found many times. The genes are TRBV13 and TRBJ2-7, with D maybe TRBD1 (6 bases). Per the germline V gene, CDR1 is PRHDT and CDR2 is FYEKMQ (reference sequence). CDR3 length: 12 residues. Between the trimmed V and J ends, which lost 3 bases and 6 bases, there was a span of 9 bases. The chain's CDR3 is CASSFGQFEQYF. The CDR3 bases are TGTGCCAGCAGCTTTGGACAGTTCGAGCAGTACTTC.